This passage covers 11 T cell receptor beta chains from one sample sequenced in a study of cytomegalovirus exposure and HLA in healthy donors. The assay was immunoSEQ multiplex PCR, and TCRdb's table has in-frame clones only and misses some. This sample yields about 110,000 clones, of which about 94% are seen a single time; 0.65% to 0.7% belongs to the top ten. The specimen sequenced was PBMCs. All receptors come from a woman aged 18-30 years in good health and CMV-seronegative.

DNA of the CDR3: TGTGCCAGTAGTATCCGGGACTCACGGAACACTGAAGCTTTCTTT. Encoded protein: CASSIRDSRNTEAFF. This chain uses TRBV19 with TRBJ1-1, with D perhaps matching TRBD1 (5 bases). Per germline, CDR1 LNHDA and CDR2 SQIVND (reference sequence). V gave up 3 bases and J gave up 1 base, with 12 bases separating them. The CDR3 covers 15 residues.

The genes are TRBV5-1 and TRBJ2-7, with TRBD1 as a possible D gene (5 bases). The CDR3 is made up of 14 amino acids. V was pared by 1 base and J by 4 bases, with 12 bases between. In germline, CDR1 is SGHRS, CDR2 YFSETQ. As DNA, the CDR3 is TGCGCCAGCAGCTTGTCAGGGCCAAGATACGAGCAGTACTTC. This gives the protein CASSLSGPRYEQYF.

V usage is TRBV4-3 and J usage is TRBJ2-3, with 9 bases identical to TRBD2. The CDR3 is 20 residues long. Germline assignment: CDR1 LGHNA and CDR2 YSLEER. Germline trimming cut 0 bases from V and 0 bases from J; bases unmatched to any gene: 13. The CDR3 sequence: CASSQDLVTSGRTSTDTQYF. The CDR3 region has the DNA TGCGCCAGCAGCCAAGATCTCGTGACTAGCGGTCGCACTAGCACAGATACGCAGTATTTT.

The chain uses TRBV7-9 and TRBJ1-2; 7 nucleotides align to TRBD1. V lost 5 bases and J lost 1; bases outside the gene matches: 10. The CDR3 runs to 16 residues. Germline CDR1 SEHNR, CDR2 FQNEAQ (reference sequence). Written as DNA, the CDR3 is TGTGCCAGCAGCACCGGGACAGCCTCCAGTAACTATGGCTACACCTTC. It translates to CASSTGTASSNYGYTF. Filled out from reference TRBV7-9 and TRBJ1-2, the complete variable domain reads DTGVSQNPRHKITKRGQNVTFRCDPISEHNRLYWYRQTLGQGPEFLTYFQNEAQLEKSRLLSDRFSAERPKGSFSTLEIQRTEQGDSAMYLCASSTGTASSNYGYTFGSGTRLTVV.

The chain has TRBV28 and TRBJ1-4, with unresolved D. Germline lookup yields CDR1 MDHEN and CDR2 SYDVKM. The CDR3 consists of 14 residues. Trimming took off 3 bases at V and 0 bases at J, with 5 bases between the two ends. CDR3 DNA: TGTGCCAGCAGTTTTTACACAACTAATGAAAAACTGTTTTTT. Residues: CASSFYTTNEKLFF.

The rearrangement links TRBV6-6 to TRBJ1-1; 8 positions match TRBD1. Germline CDR1 is MNHNY and CDR2 is SVGAGI (reference sequence). CDR3 length equals 16 residues. After removal of 2 bases from V and 1 base from J, the junction contained 6 bases not matched to a gene. The CDR3 sequence: CASSYGRTGSNTEAFF. Written as DNA, the CDR3 is TGTGCCAGCAGTTACGGACGGACAGGGTCGAACACTGAAGCTTTCTTT.

The genes are TRBV15 and TRBJ2-7; 7 bases agree with TRBD1. There are 15 residues in the CDR3. Germline CDR1 is LNHNV and CDR2 is YYDKDF (reference sequence). The V and J ends lost 1 base and 6 bases, in that order; junction bases with no gene match: 9. The CDR3 region is CATSRGEGAFGEQYF. The CDR3 DNA reads as TGTGCCACCAGCAGAGGAGAGGGGGCCTTCGGCGAGCAGTACTTC.

The V and J genes are TRBV5-4 and TRBJ2-1, with TRBD2 matching 7 bases. This CDR3 is built from 16 residues. Germline V gene data show CDR1 as SGHNT and CDR2 as YYREEE (reference sequence). J gave up 3 bases and V 0 bases, and 6 bases lay outside the gene matches. In DNA form, the CDR3 reads TGTGCCAGCAGCTTGGATCCGGGGGGTATCTACAATGAGCAGTTCTTC. It encodes CASSLDPGGIYNEQFF.

This chain links TRBV15 with TRBJ2-1; TRBD1 matches at 9 bases. The germline gives CDR1 LNHNV, CDR2 YYDKDF (reference sequence). The CDR3 has 16 amino acids. J was trimmed by 3 bases and V by 1 base; bases with no gene match: 4. The DNA of the CDR3 is TGTGCCACCAGCAGAGCAGGACAGGGGCGCTACAATGAGCAGTTCTTC. The encoded protein is CATSRAGQGRYNEQFF.

The chain carries TRBV5-1 and TRBJ2-3; D unclear. Trimming stripped 1 base from V and 2 bases from J, with 5 bases between. The CDR3 length is 13 residues. From germline, CDR1 is SGHRS and CDR2 YFSETQ. The CDR3 nucleotides are TGCGCCAGCAGCTTGTTATACACAGATACGCAGTATTTT. Translating it yields CASSLLYTDTQYF. Filled out from reference TRBV5-1 and TRBJ2-3, the complete variable domain reads KAGVTQTPRYLIKTRGQQVTLSCSPISGHRSVSWYQQTPGQGLQFLFEYFSETQRNKGNFPGRFSGRQFSNSRSEMNVSTLELGDSALYLCASSLLYTDTQYFGPGTRLTVL.

V usage is TRBV6-1 and J usage is TRBJ1-4, with D hard to call. The V end was cut by 4 bases, the J end by 4 bases, with 4 bases between. The length of the CDR3 is 12 residues. The germline CDR1 and CDR2 sequences are MNHNS and SASEGT. The CDR3 loop reads CASSGSNEKLFF. The CDR3 nucleotides are TGTGCCAGCAGTGGCAGTAATGAAAAACTGTTTTTT.